This TCR beta chain was captured by sequencing in a study of cytomegalovirus exposure and HLA in healthy donors. Whole-study findings and limits: Three chains linked to CMV were shown in vitro to be specific for CMV antigens. Both high specificity and high sensitivity reportedly marked the classifier's diagnosis of cytomegalovirus status. There were some public TCRs occurring in many donors, but most TCR sequences were rare. It was found in a later analysis that first-cohort TCR clusters tended to co-occur in the 120 validation repertoires.

As regards this clone: Antigen specificity is unknown.

Produced via immunoSEQ multiplex PCR; TCRdb's table is partial and in-frame only. The data hold 220,000 or so clones, with over 80% observed a single time. The sequenced sample consisted of PBMCs. The receptor was derived from a woman aged 18-29 years in good health and CMV-seronegative.

CDR3 bases: TGTGCCAGTAACCAACAGGGAGGCGGTCAGCCCCAGCATTTT. Translated, it gives CASNQQGGGQPQHF. The rearrangement links TRBV19 to TRBJ1-5; TRBD1 is a possible D gene (6 bases). Germline V gene lookup returns CDR1 LNHDA and CDR2 SQIVND (reference sequence). The CDR3 is made up of 14 amino acids. V lost 7 bases to trimming and J lost 6 bases, with 16 bases between them. Full variable domain (remainder filled in from reference TRBV19 and TRBJ1-5): DGGITQSPKYLFRKEGQNVTLSCEQNLNHDAMYWYRQDPGQGLRLIYYSQIVNDFQKGDIAEGYSVSREKKESFPLTVTSAQKNPTAFYLCASNQQGGGQPQHFGDGTRLSIL.